One sample yielded the 22 T cell receptor beta chains listed below, sequenced in a study of CD8 T cells in ankylosing spondylitis. TCRdb processed the 5' RACE reads anew with MiXCR; each CDR3 protein has one entry. The repertoire holds approximately 290,000 distinct CDR3 sequences, around 21% seen once, with about 3.7% in the top ten. Sequences were obtained from blood, either unsorted or a sorted T cell fraction (not recorded which). Every receptor here comes from a female donor with ankylosing spondylitis or in good health (not recorded which).

The chain links TRBV27 to TRBJ2-7, with a weak D call TRBD1 (6 bases). Germline V gives CDR1 MNHEY, CDR2 SMNVEV (reference sequence). CDR3 size: 13 residues. V lost 2 bases, J lost 3 bases, and 8 bases lay in between. CDR3 loop: CASSLGTNYEQYF. CDR3 coding DNA: TGTGCCAGCAGTTTAGGGACAAACTACGAGCAGTACTTC.

The chain links TRBV7-2 to TRBJ2-1, with 9 bases that match TRBD1. Germline V gene data show CDR1 as SGHTA and CDR2 as FQGNSA. The CDR3 contains 16 residues. With 2 bases clipped from V and 3 bases from J, the junction kept 5 bases outside the gene matches. CDR3 in amino acids: CASSLSGTGHYNEQFF. The CDR3 nucleotides read TGTGCCAGCAGCTTATCCGGGACAGGGCACTACAATGAGCAGTTCTTC. Filled out from reference TRBV7-2 and TRBJ2-1, the complete variable domain reads GAGVSQSPSNKVTEKGKDVELRCDPISGHTALYWYRQSLGQGLEFLIYFQGNSAPDKSGLPSDRFSAERTGGSVSTLTIQRTQQEDSAVYLCASSLSGTGHYNEQFFGPGTRLTVL.

Regarding this clonotype: At one end, the junction sequence differs from germline, possibly due to a read error. This chain joins TRBV2 and TRBJ2-6; 10 bases match TRBD1. The CDR3 runs 19 residues. Germline V lookup: CDR1 SNHLY, CDR2 FYNNEI. The CDR3, as DNA: TGTGCCTGCAGAACTGGCCGGGACAGGGGACTATCTGGGGCCAACGTCCTGACTTTC. Residues: CACRTGRDRGLSGANVLTF.

This clonotype was seen repeatedly, ten times or more. The chain has TRBV10-2 and TRBJ2-3, with a tentative D call TRBD1 (6 bases). The length of the CDR3 is 15 residues. Germline CDR1 WSHSY, CDR2 SAAADI. V was shortened by 6 bases and J by 1 base, with 14 bases between the two germline ends. This CDR3 is CASSEDRFRTDTQYF. In DNA form, the CDR3 reads TGCGCCAGCAGCGAAGACAGGTTTCGCACAGATACGCAGTATTTT.

This clonotype has just a few counts. The gene calls are TRBV5-5 and TRBJ2-5, with D maybe TRBD2 (7 bases). Trimming took 3 bases from V and 4 from J, leaving 19 bases between them. The V gene's germline CDR1 is SGHKS and CDR2 YYEKEE (reference sequence). The CDR3 totals 16 residues. CDR3 in amino acids: CASSSRDTGRGETQYF. Written as DNA, the CDR3 is TGTGCCAGCAGCTCCCGGGACACTGGGAGGGGAGAGACCCAGTACTTC.

This rearrangement joins TRBV11-1 to TRBJ2-5; 7 bases agree with TRBD2. CDR3 size: 13 residues. The V gene end was trimmed by 4 bases and the J gene end by 5 bases; junction bases not matched to a gene: 4. In germline, CDR1 is SGHAT, CDR2 FQDESV (reference sequence). CDR3 DNA sequence: TGTGCCAGCAGCTCGACTAGCAGGGAGACCCAGTACTTC. Translated: CASSSTSRETQYF.

The J gene is TRBJ2-1, the V gene TRBV6-2 or TRBV6-3; D may be TRBD1 (7 bases). The CDR3 totals 16 residues. Germline loops: CDR1 MNHEY, CDR2 SVGEGT. V was cut by 7 bases and J by 4 bases, with 20 bases left in between. CDR3 protein: CASIQGGGLQYNEQFF. The CDR3 bases are TGTGCCAGCATCCAAGGAGGGGGCCTCCAATACAATGAGCAGTTCTTC.

This clonotype was observed at least ten times. The gene calls are TRBV6-4 and TRBJ1-1; D perhaps matches TRBD1 (6 bases). The length of the CDR3 is 13 residues. V lost 7 bases to trimming and J lost 7 bases, with 16 bases between them. Looked up from germline, CDR1 is MRHNA and CDR2 is SNTAGT. The CDR3 DNA is TGTGCCAGCATCGTGGGGGCTATCGGTGAAGCTTTCTTT. Amino acid sequence: CASIVGAIGEAFF.

This clonotype was seen a handful of times. V is TRBV5-1 and J is TRBJ2-7, with 9 bases matching TRBD1. The CDR3 runs to 15 residues. The germline gives CDR1 SGHRS, CDR2 YFSETQ. Trimming took 2 bases from V and 5 from J; bases not matched to a gene: 8. CDR3 loop: CASSFGDREGDEQYF. The CDR3, as DNA: TGCGCCAGCAGCTTTGGGGACAGGGAAGGGGACGAGCAGTACTTC.

This clonotype was seen a few times. The chain carries TRBV7-2 and TRBJ2-4, with 8 positions matching TRBD2. The germline CDR1 and CDR2 sequences are SGHTA and FQGNSA. CDR3 length equals 16 residues. The V gene end was trimmed by 5 bases and the J gene end by 1 base; junction bases not matched to a gene: 7. CDR3 nucleotide sequence: TGTGCCAGCAGCCCGTCGGGAGGGCCGGCCAAAAACATTCAGTACTTC. Protein product: CASSPSGGPAKNIQYF.

This clonotype was seen only a few times. The chain employs TRBV9 and TRBJ2-1; 10 bases match TRBD2. Germline-derived CDR1 and CDR2 are SGDLS and YYNGEE. The J segment lost 5 bases and the V segment lost 4 bases, leaving 9 bases of the junction unmatched. The length of the CDR3 is 16 residues. The CDR3 spells CASSTSGRARNNEQFF. Written as DNA, the CDR3 is TGTGCCAGCAGCACAAGCGGGAGGGCTCGGAACAATGAGCAGTTCTTC.

This clonotype occurred many times. The chain joins TRBV12-3 or TRBV12-4 to TRBJ1-1, with TRBD1 identical over 7 bases. The V and J ends lost 6 bases and 0 bases, in that order; junction bases with no gene match: 4. The CDR3 is made up of 14 amino acids. As DNA, the CDR3 is TGTGCCAGCAGGGGGACAGCGATGAACACTGAAGCTTTCTTT. This translates into CASRGTAMNTEAFF.

The gene calls are TRBV30 and TRBJ2-7, with D unresolved. The V gene's germline CDR1 is GTSNPN and CDR2 SVGIG (reference sequence). The CDR3 is made up of 13 amino acids. With 4 bases removed from V and 7 bases from J, the gap between germline ends came to 17 bases. CDR3 sequence: CAWMSRNPFEQYF. The CDR3 DNA sequence: TGTGCCTGGATGTCACGAAATCCCTTTGAGCAGTACTTC.

This clonotype turned up a few times. J is TRBJ2-1 and V is TRBV20-1; D not certain. CDR1 is DFQATT, CDR2 SNEGSKA, per germline (reference sequence). V was trimmed by 1 base and J by 3 bases, leaving 4 bases between them. CDR3 length: 12 residues. The CDR3 DNA follows: TGCAGTGCTAGAGCCGGCTACAATGAGCAGTTCTTC. Residues: CSARAGYNEQFF.

In the case of this clonotype: This likely stems from a read error, as it lies one base from a far larger clone. The gene calls are TRBV5-1 and TRBJ1-1, with D unclear. CDR3 length equals 13 residues. Trimming removed 0 bases at V and 1 base at J, with 4 bases between. Germline CDR1 is SGHRS and CDR2 is YFSETQ. In nucleotides, the CDR3 is TGCGCCAGCAGCTTGGAACAGAACACTGAAGCTTTCTTT. Encoded protein: CASSLEQNTEAFF.

The rearrangement links TRBV6-5 to TRBJ2-1, with 7 positions matching TRBD2. Trimming removed 6 bases from V and 12 bases from J; junction bases left unmatched: 8. The CDR3 is 12 residues long. Per the germline V gene, CDR1 is MNHEY and CDR2 is SVGAGI. CDR3 coding DNA: TGTGCCAGCAGCCAGCGGGGCGGACCGCAGTTCTTC. Translating it yields CASSQRGGPQFF.

The sample holds a few counts of this clonotype. The chain is built from TRBV20-1 and TRBJ2-1; D gene ambiguous. The CDR3 has 16 residues. V lost 0 bases, J lost 2 bases, and 14 bases lay in between. Germline CDR1 reads DFQATT; CDR2 reads SNEGSKA (reference sequence). Here the CDR3 DNA reads TGCAGTGCTAGAGATGTAGGAATAGTTACCTACAATGAGCAGTTCTTC. It yields the protein CSARDVGIVTYNEQFF.

This sequence joins TRBV3-1 and TRBJ2-2, with 9 bases fitting TRBD2. Germline CDR1 is LGHDT and CDR2 is YNNKEL (reference sequence). Germline trimming cut 5 bases from V and 1 base from J; bases unmatched to any gene: 14. CDR3 length: 19 amino acids. The CDR3 region is CASSKRSGRSMGNTGELFF. Written as DNA, the CDR3 is TGTGCCAGCAGCAAAAGGAGCGGGAGGTCAATGGGGAACACCGGGGAGCTGTTTTTT.

V gene TRBV25-1 combines with J gene TRBJ2-1; D gene unclear. The CDR3 runs 12 residues. Trimming stripped 1 base from V and 8 bases from J, with 6 bases between. The germline V gene encodes CDR1 MGHDK and CDR2 SYGVNS. CDR3 sequence: CASSEFRDEQFF. CDR3 sequence (DNA): TGTGCCAGCAGTGAATTTCGGGATGAGCAGTTCTTC.

This clonotype was observed a few times. The V gene is TRBV28, the J gene TRBJ2-1; D might be TRBD1 (5 bases). The CDR3 is made up of 13 amino acids. Germline assignment: CDR1 MDHEN and CDR2 SYDVKM. Trimming shortened V by 7 bases and J by 0 bases, and 7 bases separated the two germline ends. The CDR3 sequence is CASMTVSYNEQFF. The CDR3 nucleotides read TGTGCCAGCATGACAGTCTCCTACAATGAGCAGTTCTTC.

This clonotype appeared many times. This chain joins TRBV20-1 and TRBJ2-2, with D possibly being TRBD2 (6 bases). V was clipped by 0 bases and J by 0 bases, with 14 bases between them. The CDR3 has 17 amino acids. Germline values: CDR1 DFQATT, CDR2 SNEGSKA (reference sequence). The CDR3 region is CSAREGRWQANTGELFF. CDR3 coding DNA: TGCAGTGCTAGAGAGGGGAGGTGGCAGGCGAACACCGGGGAGCTGTTTTTT.

The chain recombines TRBV20-1 with TRBJ2-7; no reliable D call. The CDR3 runs to 12 residues. Germline lookup yields CDR1 DFQATT and CDR2 SNEGSKA (reference sequence). Here the CDR3 DNA reads TGCAGCCCGATAAAAACCTCCTACGAGCAGTACTTC. It translates to CSPIKTSYEQYF.